These T cell receptor beta chains were read from a single sample in a study of read filtering for tumor transcriptome and immune sequencing. TCRdb passed the reads through MiXCR, listing each CDR3 protein once. The sample lists 45,000 to 55,000 distinct CDR3 sequences; approximately 12% were seen once. The sample comprised a population of CD138-negative cells sorted from bone marrow. The receptors shown here come from a donor older than 35 with multiple myeloma. The CDR3 runs from the conserved cysteine through the conserved F or W. The D gene is left open where the match is weak. Some rows mark clone size as missing; the rest say once, few, many or name a class of expanded clone.

J | D | V | size | DNA | CDR3
TRBJ2-3 | NA | TRBV4-1 | many | TGCGCCAGCAGCCGGGGCGGGAACACAGATACGCAGTATTTT | CASSRGGNTDTQYF
TRBJ1-1 | TRBD1 | TRBV20-1 | many | TGCAGTGCTAGCAGGGGGGATAACACTGAAGCTTTCTTT | CSASRGDNTEAFF
TRBJ1-4 | NA | TRBV7-8 | many | TGTGCCAGCAGCTCCCGGGACACCAAGACTAATGAAAAACTGTTTTTT | CASSSRDTKTNEKLFF
TRBJ2-3 | NA | TRBV5-1 | NA | TGCGCCAGCAGCTTGGGGGTAGATACGAGCACAGATACGCAGTATTTT | CASSLGVDTSTDTQYF
TRBJ1-2 | NA | TRBV5-1 | NA | TGCGCCAGCTCCGGGGGCGCTTTCTATAGCTACACCTTC | CASSGGAFYSYTF
TRBJ2-2 | NA | TRBV7-9 | many | TGTGCCAGCAGCGGGACCCCGGGGCTACCCGGGGAGCTGTTTTTT | CASSGTPGLPGELFF
TRBJ2-1 | NA | TRBV11-2 | many | TGTGCCAGCAGCTTTAATGACTACAATGAGCAGTTCTTC | CASSFNDYNEQFF
TRBJ1-1 | NA | TRBV3-1 | many | TGTGCCAGCAGCCTATCCGGGGACGCCGGCACTGAAGCTTTCTTT | CASSLSGDAGTEAFF
TRBJ2-2 | NA | TRBV6-1 | many | TGTGCCAGCAGTGATGGGAAGGGGCTAGAGACCGGGGAGCTGTTTTTT | CASSDGKGLETGELFF
TRBJ1-1 | TRBD1 | TRBV28 | many | TGTGCCAGCAGCACAACAGGGGGCGCGGGCACTGAAGCTTTCTTT | CASSTTGGAGTEAFF
TRBJ1-1 | TRBD1 | TRBV7-8 | many | TGTGCCAGCAGCTTAGCGACAGGGATCACTGAAGCTTTCTTT | CASSLATGITEAFF
TRBJ2-5 | NA | TRBV5-1 | many | TGCGCCAGCAGCCCCCGAGACAATTCCCTTCAAGAGACCCAGTACTTC | CASSPRDNSLQETQYF
TRBJ2-3 | NA | TRBV20-1 | many | TGCAGTGCTAGATCCCGGTCGCGAAGCACAGATACGCAGTATTTT | CSARSRSRSTDTQYF
TRBJ2-1 | TRBD2 | TRBV5-1 | NA | TGCGCCAGCAGCTTGGGCCCGGGACTAGCGGGAGGGGGGAAGTTCTTC | CASSLGPGLAGGGKFF
TRBJ1-4 | NA | TRBV4-3 | NA | TGCGCCAGTAGCCAAGGTTCCTCAGCTAATGAAAAACTGTTTTTT | CASSQGSSANEKLFF
TRBJ2-7 | NA | TRBV7-8 | many | TGTGCCAGCAGCTTACCGGGGGTTGGCGAGCAGTACTTC | CASSLPGVGEQYF
TRBJ2-5 | NA | TRBV29-1 | many | TGCAGCGTTGAAGGACTGTTACAAGAGACCCAGTACTTC | CSVEGLLQETQYF
TRBJ2-2 | NA | TRBV7-8 | NA | TGTGCCAGCAGCCCTCACACCAGGGAGCTGTTTTTT | CASSPHTRELFF
TRBJ2-3 | TRBD1 | TRBV5-1 | many | TGCGCCAGCAGCGTCCCGGGACAGGGGTACGATGTGTATTTT | CASSVPGQGYDVYF
TRBJ2-3 | TRBD1 | TRBV3-1 | many | TGTGCCAGCAGCCAAAACCTCGGGACAGTAGTCACAGATACGCAGTATTTT | CASSQNLGTVVTDTQYF
TRBJ2-1 | NA | TRBV2 | many | TGTGCCAGCAGCCAACAACGGGCCGATGAGCAGTTCTTC | CASSQQRADEQFF
TRBJ2-3 | NA | TRBV7-2 | many | TGTGCCAGCAGCTTACTTGGACAGATCGTAACAGATACGCAGTATTTT | CASSLLGQIVTDTQYF
TRBJ1-6 | NA | TRBV6-1 | many | TGTGCCAGCAGTATCTCTCAGGGTAATTCACCCCTCCACTTT | CASSISQGNSPLHF
TRBJ2-1 | NA | TRBV27 | many | TGTGCCAGCAGTCCCACCCTAGCGATCGGCGGGAATGAGCAGTTCTTC | CASSPTLAIGGNEQFF
TRBJ2-7 | NA | TRBV28 | many | TGTGCCAGCAGTTTATGGGGCGGGACAACTGAGCAGTACTTC | CASSLWGGTTEQYF
TRBJ2-1 | TRBD1 | TRBV4-1 | many | TGCGCCAGCAGCCAAGAGGCGACAGGGGACTCTGAGCAGTTCTTC | CASSQEATGDSEQFF
TRBJ2-7 | TRBD2 | TRBV7-9 | many | TGTGCCAGCAGCTCGACTAGCGGGAAAACGTACGAGCAGTACTTC | CASSSTSGKTYEQYF
TRBJ2-2 | NA | TRBV20-1 | many | TGCAGTGCTTCCGAGGACACGAACACCGGGGAGCTGTTTTTT | CSASEDTNTGELFF
TRBJ2-7 | TRBD1 | TRBV7-2 | many | TGTGCCAGCAGCTTGGGACAGGGAAAAAACTACGAGCAGTACTTC | CASSLGQGKNYEQYF
TRBJ2-5 | NA | TRBV7-9 | NA | TGTGCCAGCATCCCCCGCCAGGAGCTAAGGGAAGAGACCCAGTACTTC | CASIPRQELREETQYF
TRBJ2-2 | TRBD2 | TRBV20-1 | medium-sized | TGCAGTGCTAGAGTTAGCGGGAGGGGGGACACCGGGGAGCTGTTTTTT | CSARVSGRGDTGELFF
TRBJ1-5 | NA | TRBV6-2/TRBV6-3 | many | TGTGCCAGCAGTTACACGAGTAAGAGACGCAATCAGCCCCAGCATTTT | CASSYTSKRRNQPQHF
TRBJ2-3 | TRBD2 | TRBV20-1 | few | TGCAGTTCGGGACTAGACACAGATACGCAGTATTTT | CSSGLDTDTQYF
TRBJ2-7 | TRBD2 | TRBV27 | many | TGTGCCAGCAGGACTAGCGGGGGCTCCTACGAGCAGTACTTC | CASRTSGGSYEQYF
TRBJ2-2 | TRBD2 | TRBV6-1 | many | TGTGCCAGCAGACTAGCGGAGAACACCGGGGAGCTGTTTTTT | CASRLAENTGELFF
TRBJ2-1 | TRBD2 | TRBV30 | NA | TGTGCCTGGATAGGCGGGAGGTCGGGTGAGCAGTTCTTC | CAWIGGRSGEQFF
TRBJ2-7 | TRBD2 | TRBV20-1 | NA | TGCAGTGCCGGGACTATTACCTCCTACGAGCAGTACTTC | CSAGTITSYEQYF
TRBJ1-1 | NA | TRBV7-2 | many | TGTGCCAGCAGCCCACGGGGGGGGGCCCGGCGCACTGAAGCTTTCTTT | CASSPRGGARRTEAFF
TRBJ1-1 | NA | TRBV5-6 | many | TGTGCCAGCAGCATGATACAGGACTCCGGGACTGAAGCTTTCTTT | CASSMIQDSGTEAFF
TRBJ2-2 | TRBD2 | TRBV2 | many | TGTGCCAGCAGTGTTAGGGCTAGCGGTAACACCGGGGAGCTGTTTTTT | CASSVRASGNTGELFF
TRBJ1-1 | NA | TRBV14 | NA | TGTGTCAGCAGCCAAGGGCCGGCCATGTGGGCTGAGGTGAACACTGAAGCTTTCTTT | CVSSQGPAMWAEVNTEAFF
TRBJ2-5 | TRBD2 | TRBV7-9 | many | TGTGCCAGCAGCTTAAGAGAGTCGGTAGCGGGAGAAGAGACCCAGTACTTC | CASSLRESVAGEETQYF
TRBJ2-5 | TRBD2 | TRBV12-3/TRBV12-4 | many | TGTGCCAGCAGTTTAGGGGGACTAGCGGGAGTGGAGACCCAGTACTTC | CASSLGGLAGVETQYF
TRBJ1-5 | NA | TRBV10-2 | once | TGCGCCAGCAGTGACCCCGGGGATAGCAATCAGCCCCAGCATTTT | CASSDPGDSNQPQHF
TRBJ2-5 | TRBD2 | TRBV29-1 | many | TGCAGCGTTGCCCTGGCCGGGACTAGCGGACAAGAGACCCAGTACTTC | CSVALAGTSGQETQYF
TRBJ1-2 | TRBD1 | TRBV5-6 | few | TGTGCCAGCAGCCTTCCGGGACAGGGCTTAAACTATGGCTACACCTTC | CASSLPGQGLNYGYTF
TRBJ2-3 | NA | TRBV7-9 | many | TGTGCCAGCAGCTTATTGGGACCTAGTGCTAGCACAGATACGCAGTATTTT | CASSLLGPSASTDTQYF
TRBJ2-5 | NA | TRBV20-1 | medium-sized | TGCAGTGCTAGAGGGGGCGAACTGCCCGGGAGCCCCCAGTACTTC | CSARGGELPGSPQYF